This passage covers 25 T cell receptor beta chains from one sample sequenced in a study of regulatory T cells in long-lasting Graves disease (dated by TCRdb to about 2021). Library generation was performed with multiplex PCR. Sequencing was carried out with an Illumina HiSeq 4000. TCR beta libraries were built with iRepertoire HTBI primers and Arm-PCR amplification of CDR3 regions. TCRdb handled the public reads itself, with Q25 trimming in fastp and clone calling in MiXCR, and kept productive beta chains. Merged by CDR3 protein, the rows form single entries marked with the most common genes and DNA. Recorded for this sample are over 300,000 distinct CDR3 sequences; around 20% of them occurred a single time. About 29% of the sample lies in the top ten. The sample's time point label is to be understood as: persistent/refractory GD, antithyroid drugs over 5 years with positive TRAb. For both TCR sequencing and RNA sequencing, RNA was extracted from PBMCs using TRIzol.

Specimen: peripheral blood mononuclear cells (PBMCs), collected when the disease was refractory, from a patient treated with antithyroid drugs. Every receptor here comes from a female donor with Graves disease.

The V call is TRBV30, the J call TRBJ2-4; D remains unclear. The germline CDR1 and CDR2 sequences are GTSNPN and SVGIG (reference sequence). V was clipped by 3 bases and J by 4 bases, with 16 bases between them. This CDR3 has 15 residues. The CDR3 coding sequence is TGTGCCTGGAGCCCAGGTGATACAGTTAAAAACATTCAGTACTTC. This translates into CAWSPGDTVKNIQYF.

There are many counts of this clonotype. V usage is TRBV28 and J usage is TRBJ2-7; D unresolved. Germline CDR1 reads MDHEN; CDR2 reads SYDVKM. The length of the CDR3 is 14 residues. Trimming stripped 5 bases from V and 5 bases from J, with 16 bases between. The CDR3 protein is CASSPTTPPHEQYF. CDR3 DNA: TGTGCCAGCAGTCCAACGACACCCCCCCACGAGCAGTACTTC.

The rearrangement uses TRBV2 and TRBJ1-2; tentative D call: TRBD1 (5 bases). The length of the CDR3 is 13 residues. V shed 11 bases and J shed 7 bases, with 20 bases lying between them. Per germline, CDR1 SNHLY and CDR2 FYNNEI. CDR3 sequence (DNA): TGTGCCGTCTCCAACCGGGGCCGTGGTGGCTACACCTTC. Translation: CAVSNRGRGGYTF.

This clonotype was detected many times. The rearrangement uses TRBV11-2 and TRBJ1-3; D perhaps matches TRBD1 (5 bases). In germline, CDR1 is SGHAT, CDR2 FQNNGV. The V end lost 5 bases, the J end lost 0 bases, and 11 bases lay between the germline ends. This CDR3 region has 15 residues. For the CDR3, the DNA is TGTGCCAGCAGCAAACCAGGGCGCTCTGGAAACACCATATATTTT. This gives the protein CASSKPGRSGNTIYF.

This clonotype was observed many times. The chain joins TRBV20-1 to TRBJ1-5; D unresolved. Deletions cut 3 bases from V and 5 bases from J, with 11 bases between. In germline, CDR1 is DFQATT, CDR2 SNEGSKA (reference sequence). This CDR3 contains 13 residues. CDR3 protein: CSASLGGDQPQHF. CDR3 nucleotide sequence: TGCAGTGCTAGTTTGGGAGGCGATCAGCCCCAGCATTTT.

This clonotype appeared many times. Written as DNA, the CDR3 is TGTGCCAGCAAAGGGCAGGGGGCCTCCTACGAGCAGTACTTC. Translating it yields CASKGQGASYEQYF. This rearrangement joins TRBV28 to TRBJ2-7; 8 nucleotides match TRBD1. CDR3 length: 14 residues. Germline V gene lookup returns CDR1 MDHEN and CDR2 SYDVKM. Losses at the gene ends were 7 bases for V and 0 bases for J; bases not matched to a gene: 5.

In this sample, this clonotype turned up many times. This chain uses TRBV2 with TRBJ1-4; 10 bases are a match to TRBD1. Trimming removed 8 bases from V and 7 bases from J; junction bases left unmatched: 10. Germline-derived CDR1 and CDR2 are SNHLY and FYNNEI. The CDR3 totals 15 residues. CDR3 loop: CASGGQGVTGEKLFF. CDR3 DNA sequence: TGTGCCAGCGGTGGACAGGGGGTTACGGGTGAAAAACTGTTTTTT.

Many counts were recorded for this clonotype. The V and J genes are TRBV12-3 or TRBV12-4 and TRBJ1-2, with D possibly TRBD1 on 5 matching bases. V lost 1 base, J lost 2 bases, and 5 bases lay in between. CDR3 size: 13 residues. The DNA for the CDR3 is TGTGCCAGCAGTTTAGGGACAAACTATGGCTACACCTTC. Amino acid sequence: CASSLGTNYGYTF.

The sample holds a few counts of this clonotype. CDR3: CASSTPTGSEAFF. For the CDR3, the DNA is TGTGCCAGCAGCACCCCGACAGGGTCTGAAGCTTTCTTT. The chain uses TRBV9 and TRBJ1-1, with 7 bases lining up with TRBD1. There are 13 residues in the CDR3. Per the germline V gene, CDR1 is SGDLS and CDR2 is YYNGEE. The J segment lost 6 bases and the V segment lost 4 bases, leaving 6 bases of the junction unmatched.

The table lists this clonotype with many counts. The gene calls are TRBV9 and TRBJ2-6, with D perhaps assigned TRBD1 or TRBD2 (5 bases each). The V gene's germline CDR1 is SGDLS and CDR2 YYNGEE. The CDR3 is made up of 16 amino acids. The germline V and J ends were trimmed by 0 bases and 0 bases, with 7 bases remaining between them. This CDR3 reads CASSVDGTSGANVLTF. CDR3 DNA sequence: TGTGCCAGCAGCGTAGATGGGACCTCTGGGGCCAACGTCCTGACTTTC.

In its sample, this clonotype was seen a few times. The chain joins TRBV4-3 to TRBJ1-2; tentative D call: TRBD1 (6 bases). Germline-derived CDR1 and CDR2 are LGHNA and YSLEER. V was clipped by 4 bases and J by 8 bases, with 14 bases between them. This CDR3 contains 13 residues. Written as DNA, the CDR3 is TGCGCCAGCAGCCGGCAAGGGGGACACGGCTACACCTTC. It translates to CASSRQGGHGYTF.

This clonotype was seen more than once but under ten times. CDR3 protein: CSAHVEGTNEKLFF. The CDR3 coding sequence is TGCAGTGCTCATGTGGAAGGGACTAATGAAAAACTGTTTTTT. V and J are TRBV20-1 and TRBJ1-4; no reliable D call. V lost 5 bases to trimming and J lost 2 bases, with 12 bases between them. The CDR3 consists of 14 residues. Germline V gene lookup returns CDR1 DFQATT and CDR2 SNEGSKA (reference sequence).

At least ten counts were recorded for this clonotype. J is TRBJ1-6 and V is TRBV12-3 or TRBV12-4; 10 bases match TRBD1. This CDR3 comprises 14 residues. Trimming took 6 bases from V and 10 from J; bases not matched to a gene: 6. CDR3 nucleotides: TGTGCCAGCAGCCCGACAGGGGGCGGGTCACCCCTCCACTTT. This encodes CASSPTGGGSPLHF.

This clonotype was recorded many times. This chain links TRBV5-1 with TRBJ1-2, with D perhaps TRBD1 (5 bases). Germline V lookup: CDR1 SGHRS, CDR2 YFSETQ. The CDR3 has 14 residues. Trimming took 3 bases from V and 3 from J, leaving 12 bases between them. The CDR3 sequence is CASSSLGTDYGYTF. Here the CDR3 DNA reads TGCGCCAGCAGCTCACTCGGGACCGACTATGGCTACACCTTC.

Points on this clonotype: Possible read error: a much larger clone is one base away. CDR3 DNA: TGTGCCAGCAGCCGCCCCACACAGACTACTGAAAAACTGTTTTTT. It specifies CASSRPTQTTEKLFF. The rearrangement links TRBV11-2 to TRBJ1-4, with D unresolved. The CDR3 is made up of 15 amino acids. Germline loops: CDR1 SGHAT, CDR2 FQNNGV.

This clonotype was detected only a few times. This chain uses TRBV20-1 with TRBJ2-5; tentative D call: TRBD2 (7 bases). CDR3 length: 15 amino acids. Germline loops: CDR1 DFQATT, CDR2 SNEGSKA (reference sequence). V was trimmed by 3 bases and J by 10 bases, leaving 24 bases between them. The CDR3 here is CSARDFDYGGRSQYF. The CDR3 region has the DNA TGCAGTGCTAGGGACTTCGACTACGGGGGGCGCAGCCAGTACTTC.

This clonotype was recorded at least ten times. The chain recombines TRBV2 with TRBJ1-5; D ambiguous. CDR3 length equals 11 residues. The V end lost 6 bases, the J end lost 5 bases, and 5 bases lay between the germline ends. Germline V gene lookup returns CDR1 SNHLY and CDR2 FYNNEI. For the CDR3, the DNA is TGTGCCAGCAGGCATGATCAGCCCCAGCATTTT. Residues: CASRHDQPQHF.

This clonotype was observed a few times. The V and J genes are TRBV18 and TRBJ1-2; 7 bases align to TRBD1. V trimming: 3 bases; J trimming: 4 bases; junction bases outside the gene matches: 5. The CDR3 length is 14 residues. Germline values: CDR1 KGHSH, CDR2 LQKENI. In DNA form, the CDR3 reads TGTGCCAGCTCACCCTGGGACAGCCCCTATGGCTACACCTTC. Translated, it gives CASSPWDSPYGYTF.

This clonotype came up many times. The chain joins TRBV2 to TRBJ1-5, with D perhaps TRBD1 (5 bases). This CDR3 is built from 13 residues. The germline V gene encodes CDR1 SNHLY and CDR2 FYNNEI. Between the trimmed V and J ends, which lost 7 bases and 5 bases, there was a span of 12 bases. For the CDR3, the DNA is TGTGCCAGCAATTGGGGCGCCGATCAGCCCCAGCATTTT. Amino acid sequence: CASNWGADQPQHF.

The gene calls are TRBV9 and TRBJ1-1, with no clear D. The CDR3 is made up of 15 amino acids. Per the germline V gene, CDR1 is SGDLS and CDR2 is YYNGEE. The V gene lost 4 bases and the J gene lost 0 bases, with 13 bases spanning the gap. CDR3 nucleotide sequence: TGTGCCAGCAGCCCGAACTTGGCTATGAACACTGAAGCTTTCTTT. Its translation is CASSPNLAMNTEAFF.

The chain uses TRBV7-2 and TRBJ1-5; 10 bases are a match to TRBD1. The CDR3 spans 16 residues. Trimming cost V 1 base and J 2 bases; bases outside gene matches: 2. Germline V gene sequence: CDR1 SGHTA, CDR2 FQGNSA. CDR3 nucleotide sequence: TGTGCCAGCAGCTTAGTGGGGACAGGGGGCAATCAGCCCCAGCATTTT. Its translation: CASSLVGTGGNQPQHF. The full variable domain, its missing parts supplied by reference TRBV7-2 and TRBJ1-5, is GAGVSQSPSNKVTEKGKDVELRCDPISGHTALYWYRQSLGQGLEFLIYFQGNSAPDKSGLPSDRFSAERTGGSVSTLTIQRTQQEDSAVYLCASSLVGTGGNQPQHFGDGTRLSIL.

This clonotype was picked up a small number of times. The genes are TRBV3-1 and TRBJ2-4, with TRBD1 matching over 10 bases. CDR1 and CDR2 from the germline V gene are LGHDT and YNNKEL (reference sequence). Trimming at V came to 4 bases and at J to 4 bases, leaving 4 bases not matched to a gene. The CDR3 length is 15 residues. This chain's CDR3 is CASSPAGQGKNIQYF. For the CDR3, the DNA is TGTGCCAGCAGCCCCGCGGGACAGGGGAAAAACATTCAGTACTTC.

This clonotype has a count of ten or more. The gene calls are TRBV29-1 and TRBJ2-5; no reliable D call. Trimming took off 3 bases at V and 5 bases at J, with 13 bases between the two ends. This CDR3 has 13 amino acids. From germline, CDR1 is SQVTM and CDR2 ANQGSEA. The CDR3 DNA follows: TGCAGCGTTGAGGAGAGCTGGATGGAGACCCAGTACTTC. Its protein is CSVEESWMETQYF.

With regard to this clonotype: A much larger clone differs by one base, so this may be a read error. The chain combines TRBV10-3 with TRBJ1-1, with D unresolved. CDR1 is ENHRY, CDR2 SYGVKD, per germline. This CDR3 has 15 amino acids. CDR3 nucleotide sequence: TGTACCATCACCCCCCACACGGGCCCGAACACTGAAGCTTTCTTT. Protein: CTITPHTGPNTEAFF.

This clonotype was recorded at least ten times. The chain recombines TRBV14 with TRBJ2-7; 8 bases line up with TRBD2. V was pared by 3 bases and J by 6 bases, with 4 bases of the junction left unmatched. The V gene's germline CDR1 is SGHDN and CDR2 FVKESK. The CDR3 totals 13 residues. CDR3 nucleotides: TGTGCCAGCAGCCAGGGACTAGATGGCGAGCAGTACTTC. It codes for CASSQGLDGEQYF.